Described below is a single TCR beta chain sequence and its context. What it binds is not known. Its ends do not fully match the called genes, so a read error is possible. The PCR employed 60 Vbeta primers together with 13 Jbeta primers. Sequencing was performed with immunoSEQ multiplex PCR; in TCRdb, only in-frame clones are kept and a portion is missing. Of some 87,000 clones in the sample, over 70% were seen once. The CDR3 is made up of 13 amino acids. Germline V lookup: CDR1 LGHNA, CDR2 YSLEER. The data derive from a study of cytomegalovirus exposure and HLA in healthy donors. Study-level background: An early release of data contained about 85 million unique TCRs, which came from HLA-typed donors. Overall study findings and caveats: Most TCR sequences proved rare, with some public TCRs found in many donors. Within the data, a cluster of highly shared sequence variants was likely a sequencing artifact. Later analysis suggested most CMV-associated TCR beta chains were HLA-restricted.

This chain uses TRBV4-3 with TRBJ1-6; a weak D match, TRBD1 (5 bases). The clonotype originates from a man between 50 and 59 years old in good health and CMV-seropositive. Sequencing input: PBMCs. CDR3 sequence reads: CASSRAGLSNLNF. CDR3 bases: TGCGCCAGCAGCCGAGCGGGACTTTCCAACCTCAACTTT.